The T cell receptor (beta chain) under discussion was sequenced for a study of cytotoxic CD8 clonotypes in ibrutinib-treated CLL. Study as a whole: Productive templates averaged approximately 250,000 per sample, and productive rearrangements 90,000 to 95,000.

Only a few counts were recorded for this clone. The table came from immunoSEQ multiplex PCR; TCRdb's copy has only in-frame clones and leaves some out. Of approximately 280,000 clones detected, 76% appear once; the ten largest clones hold approximately 5.6%. The germline V and J ends were trimmed by 3 bases and 3 bases, with 13 bases remaining between them. This CDR3 is 15 amino acids long. Germline V gives CDR1 WNHNN, CDR2 SYGVQD (reference sequence). The V and J genes are TRBV10-1 and TRBJ2-3, with D possibly TRBD2 on 6 matching bases. Sequenced here: PBMCs, sampled at disease progression, from a patient treated with ibrutinib. The TCR comes from a human donor with chronic lymphocytic leukemia. CDR3 sequence (DNA): TGCGCCAGCAGTGATCAGGAGGGAGGAACAGATACGCAGTATTTT. The encoded protein is CASSDQEGGTDTQYF.